Sequencing of this TCR beta chain was carried out in a study of blood T cell repertoires in COVID-19. Germline-derived CDR1 and CDR2 are LNHNV and YYDKDF (reference sequence). Trimming took 2 bases from V and 0 from J, leaving 17 bases between them. The CDR3 consists of 18 residues. In this sample, this clone turned up a few times. The data were produced by immunoSEQ multiplex PCR, yet TCRdb's version contains in-frame clones alone and is incomplete. The data contain approximately 69,000 clones, 82% of them singletons. Sequenced input: peripheral blood. The rearrangement uses TRBV15 and TRBJ1-5, with D maybe TRBD1 (5 bases). This clonotype originated in a woman in her sixties or seventies with acute or convalescent COVID-19. Here the CDR3 DNA reads TGTGCCACCAGCAGAAAGGGGCCTGAGCCCTATAGCAATCAGCCCCAGCATTTT. Translated, it gives CATSRKGPEPYSNQPQHF.